Reported below is one TCR beta chain. Its target is not known. TCRdb re-called the 5' RACE reads with MiXCR, one entry per CDR3 protein. The sample holds 550,000 to 700,000 distinct CDR3 sequences; 17% are singletons and the top ten take less than 10%. The record originates from a study of T-cell memory formation after mild COVID-19. Study-wide background: Across donors, TCR clusters were largely donor specific.

General study findings and limits: For contracting clones, CD4+ ones sat mainly in CM and EM, CD8+ in EMRA. CD4/CD8 balance characterized clones contracting day 15 to 85, and CD4+ skew characterized later expanders.

V was clipped by 6 bases and J by 0 bases; unmatched bases: 10. This CDR3 has 17 residues. Looked up from germline, CDR1 is SGHRS and CDR2 is YFSETQ. Material for sequencing was PBMCs or a T cell subset sorted from them (not recorded which). The rearrangement links TRBV5-1 to TRBJ2-3, with 10 nucleotides matching TRBD2. This clonotype was sampled from an adult woman who had mild COVID-19 (a few samples of this study predate the infection). Cell type and time point are not known. The CDR3 spells CASNEGRTSGSTDTQYF. The CDR3 DNA is TGCGCCAGCAACGAGGGGAGGACTAGCGGAAGCACAGATACGCAGTATTTT.